These 26 T cell receptor beta chains share one sample of origin, sequenced in a study of shared clonotypes between healthy human individuals. Naive CD8 cells lacked CD45RO, underwent positive selection for CCR7 and left out terminally differentiated effector memory CD45RA+ cells. Here immunoSEQ multiplex PCR was the method, and the copy in TCRdb shows in-frame clones only, minus some. The table has some 600,000 clones, approximately 96% seen once; the top ten hold about 0.12%. Sequenced sample: naive CD8+ T cells sorted from blood. These TCRs come from a woman under 40 in good health.

The chain carries TRBV27 and TRBJ2-2; D ambiguous. The V end was cut by 1 base, the J end by 1 base, with 10 bases between. This CDR3 is 16 amino acids long. The germline gives CDR1 MNHEY, CDR2 SMNVEV (reference sequence). CDR3 DNA sequence: TGTGCCAGCAGTTTATGGCGTTCCAGGAACACCGGGGAGCTGTTTTTT. It yields the protein CASSLWRSRNTGELFF.

J is TRBJ2-3 and V is TRBV4-1; the D is unclear. This CDR3 region has 12 residues. Trimming took off 0 bases at V and 5 bases at J, with 3 bases between the two ends. Germline-derived CDR1 and CDR2 are MGHRA and YSYEKL. The CDR3 DNA is TGCGCCAGCAGCCAAGATGAAGATACGCAGTATTTT. It codes for CASSQDEDTQYF.

The chain has TRBV7-9 and TRBJ2-3; D tentatively fits TRBD1 or TRBD2 (7 bases each). In germline, CDR1 is SEHNR, CDR2 FQNEAQ (reference sequence). The CDR3 spans 15 residues. Trimming removed 5 bases from V and 6 bases from J, with 18 bases in between. The CDR3 DNA reads TGTGCCAGCAGCCTCGGGGAGGGGGCTCCCGATACGCAGTATTTT. It translates to CASSLGEGAPDTQYF.

The rearrangement uses TRBV2 and TRBJ1-3, with D possibly TRBD1 on 5 matching bases. V lost 1 base to trimming and J lost 0 bases, with 10 bases between them. The length of the CDR3 is 16 residues. Germline CDR1 reads SNHLY; CDR2 reads FYNNEI. The CDR3 loop is CASSEGGHGSGNTIYF. CDR3 coding DNA: TGTGCCAGCAGTGAAGGGGGCCACGGCTCTGGAAACACCATATATTTT.

Worth noting for this clone: The same CDR3 arises from other DNA sequences in this sample as well. The chain is built from TRBV27 and TRBJ2-2; D is ambiguous. Trimming pared 2 bases from V and 4 bases from J, leaving 5 bases between. Per the germline V gene, CDR1 is MNHEY and CDR2 is SMNVEV (reference sequence). This CDR3 is built from 13 residues. The CDR3 region is CASSLQGTGELFF. The CDR3 region has the DNA TGTGCCAGCAGTTTACAAGGCACCGGGGAGCTGTTTTTT.

The rearrangement joins TRBV6-5 to TRBJ2-3, with 9 bases lining up with TRBD1. The CDR3 has 14 residues. Per the germline V gene, CDR1 is MNHEY and CDR2 is SVGAGI. V was pared by 6 bases and J by 6 bases, with 7 bases of the junction left unmatched. The CDR3 nucleotides read TGTGCCAGCAGAACCGGGACAGGGCTGGATACGCAGTATTTT. It encodes CASRTGTGLDTQYF.

The rearrangement joins TRBV11-2 to TRBJ1-3; no clear D gene. CDR3 length: 13 residues. Germline CDR1 reads SGHAT; CDR2 reads FQNNGV. Trimming took 6 bases from V and 13 from J, leaving 19 bases between them. The CDR3 spells CASRQSIDWRIYF. For the CDR3, the DNA is TGTGCCAGCAGACAGTCCATCGATTGGAGGATATATTTT.

The chain uses TRBV9 and TRBJ2-7, with D perhaps TRBD2 (6 bases). With 3 bases removed from V and 2 bases from J, the gap between germline ends came to 12 bases. Germline V gene sequence: CDR1 SGDLS, CDR2 YYNGEE. The length of the CDR3 is 14 residues. As DNA, the CDR3 is TGTGCCAGCAGCGCGGGGGACGCCACCTACGAGCAGTACTTC. Its protein product is CASSAGDATYEQYF.

The rearrangement joins TRBV6-1 to TRBJ2-3, with D hard to call. This CDR3 spans 14 amino acids. Trimming took 0 bases from V and 0 from J, leaving 4 bases between them. Looked up from germline, CDR1 is MNHNS and CDR2 is SASEGT. CDR3 residues: CASSEALSTDTQYF. The CDR3 coding sequence is TGTGCCAGCAGTGAAGCCCTCAGCACAGATACGCAGTATTTT.

The V gene is TRBV29-1, the J gene TRBJ1-2; D call uncertain. The germline CDR1 and CDR2 sequences are SQVTM and ANQGSEA. This CDR3 has 8 amino acids. Between the trimmed V and J ends, which lost 0 bases and 14 bases, there was a span of 4 bases. Here the CDR3 reads CSVEEWTF. The CDR3 nucleotides read TGCAGCGTTGAAGAATGGACCTTC.

V gene TRBV9 combines with J gene TRBJ2-1; D is possibly TRBD2 (5 bases). CDR3 size: 13 residues. V was trimmed by 2 bases and J by 7 bases, leaving 10 bases between them. Germline V gene data show CDR1 as SGDLS and CDR2 as YYNGEE. The CDR3 is CASSVGAGNEQFF. For the CDR3, the DNA is TGTGCCAGCAGCGTGGGAGCCGGGAATGAGCAGTTCTTC.

The rearrangement uses TRBV4-2 and TRBJ1-3; D remains ambiguous. Germline loops: CDR1 LGHNA, CDR2 YNFKEQ. The ends were cut back, 5 bases at V and 4 bases at J, with 6 bases in the middle. The CDR3 length is 12 residues. The CDR3 loop is CASSSPGNTIYF. The CDR3 bases are TGTGCCAGCAGCTCTCCGGGAAACACCATATATTTT.

This chain connects TRBV5-8 to TRBJ2-1, with TRBD2 identical over 9 bases. This CDR3 has 16 amino acids. CDR1 is SGHTS, CDR2 YDEGEE, per germline. The V gene end was trimmed by 0 bases and the J gene end by 1 base; junction bases not matched to a gene: 2. The CDR3 sequence: CASSLDAGGSYNEQFF. The CDR3 nucleotides read TGTGCCAGCAGCTTGGACGCGGGGGGGTCCTACAATGAGCAGTTCTTC. The full variable domain, rest sourced from reference TRBV5-8 and TRBJ2-1, is EAGVTQSPTHLIKTRGQQATLRCSPISGHTSVYWYQQALGLGLQFLLWYDEGEERNRGNFPPRFSGRQFPNYSSELNVNALELEDSALYLCASSLDAGGSYNEQFFGPGTRLTVL.

This clone occurred once. The chain combines TRBV7-9 with TRBJ1-1; possible D gene TRBD1, 6 bases. Germline V CDR1 and CDR2: SEHNR, FQNEAQ (reference sequence). Between the trimmed V and J ends, which lost 1 base and 0 bases, there was a span of 9 bases. The CDR3 runs 15 residues. The CDR3 DNA sequence: TGTGCCAGCAGCTTAGGGGAGGGGGTGAACACTGAAGCTTTCTTT. Translation: CASSLGEGVNTEAFF.

This chain joins TRBV2 and TRBJ2-5; 10 nucleotides match TRBD1. CDR3 length: 18 residues. V gave up 6 bases and J gave up 5 bases; unmatched junction bases: 18. The V gene's germline CDR1 is SNHLY and CDR2 FYNNEI. The DNA for the CDR3 is TGTGCCAGCAGCGTGACAGGGGGCGCTCAAGACGTCCCGGAGACCCAGTACTTC. Translating gives CASSVTGGAQDVPETQYF.

V usage is TRBV7-9 and J usage is TRBJ2-1, with D possibly called TRBD1 or TRBD2 (5 bases each). This CDR3 region has 11 residues. Germline lookup yields CDR1 SEHNR and CDR2 FQNEAQ (reference sequence). V was trimmed by 8 bases and J by 10 bases, leaving 12 bases between them. CDR3 DNA sequence: TGTGCCAGCGGGGGAGCAATCGAGCAGTTCTTC. Residues: CASGGAIEQFF.

The CDR3 protein is CASSSPGLGDEQYF. As DNA, the CDR3 is TGTGCCAGCAGCTCCCCGGGACTAGGGGACGAGCAGTACTTC. The genes are TRBV4-2 and TRBJ2-7; TRBD2 agrees at 8 bases. Per germline, CDR1 LGHNA and CDR2 YNFKEQ. V lost 5 bases, J lost 5 bases, and 8 bases stayed unmatched. The CDR3 is 14 residues long.

The chain uses TRBV4-1 and TRBJ2-2; TRBD2 matches 13 bases. Germline V gene data show CDR1 as MGHRA and CDR2 as YSYEKL. The CDR3 sequence is 20 residues long. Germline trimming cut 0 bases from V and 6 bases from J; bases unmatched to any gene: 13. The CDR3 sequence is CASSQDSPSLAGGRSGELFF. The CDR3 DNA is TGCGCCAGCAGCCAAGATTCCCCCTCACTAGCGGGAGGGCGTTCCGGGGAGCTGTTTTTT.

The J gene is TRBJ2-1, the V gene TRBV28; D perhaps matches TRBD1 (5 bases). The CDR3 spans 17 residues. V lost 6 bases to trimming and J lost 6 bases, with 24 bases between them. Germline assignment: CDR1 MDHEN and CDR2 SYDVKM. CDR3 amino acids: CASSAPSADSLGNEQFF. DNA for the CDR3: TGTGCCAGCAGCGCACCCTCAGCAGACAGCTTAGGCAATGAGCAGTTCTTC.

The rearrangement uses TRBV5-4 and TRBJ2-7, with 11 positions matching TRBD2. The CDR3 length is 15 residues. Trimming at V came to 3 bases and at J to 1 base, leaving 3 bases not matched to a gene. Germline V gene sequence: CDR1 SGHNT, CDR2 YYREEE (reference sequence). The CDR3 spells CASSSGLAESYEQYF. In nucleotides, the CDR3 is TGTGCCAGCAGCTCGGGACTAGCGGAATCCTACGAGCAGTACTTC.

V is TRBV9 and J is TRBJ1-2; D is possibly TRBD1 (6 bases). Germline CDR1 reads SGDLS; CDR2 reads YYNGEE. There are 13 residues in the CDR3. V was cut by 3 bases and J by 3 bases, with 9 bases left in between. The CDR3 spells CASSGHRDYGYTF. The DNA for the CDR3 is TGTGCCAGCAGCGGCCACAGGGACTATGGCTACACCTTC.

V usage is TRBV7-6 and J usage is TRBJ2-1; tentatively, D is TRBD2 (5 bases). The CDR3 has 13 amino acids. Germline V gene data show CDR1 as SGHVS and CDR2 as FNYEAQ. Trimming stripped 2 bases from V and 8 bases from J, with 10 bases between. CDR3 nucleotide sequence: TGTGCCAGCAGCTTAAGTCTAGCACATGAGCAGTTCTTC. This translates into CASSLSLAHEQFF.

The table lists this clone with a count of one. This chain connects TRBV19 to TRBJ2-3, with TRBD2 matching over 12 bases. Germline lookup yields CDR1 LNHDA and CDR2 SQIVND (reference sequence). The CDR3 runs 21 residues. J gave up 2 bases and V 1 base, and 16 bases lay outside the gene matches. The CDR3 DNA reads as TGTGCCAGTAGTATAGGAAGACTAGCGGGAGAAACCCACGTCGACACAGATACGCAGTATTTT. Its protein is CASSIGRLAGETHVDTDTQYF.

This clone has more than one count but fewer than ten. The chain is built from TRBV18 and TRBJ1-1; D gene unclear. V was clipped by 2 bases and J by 5 bases, with 3 bases between them. Germline V gene data show CDR1 as KGHSH and CDR2 as LQKENI. This CDR3 is 11 amino acids long. In DNA, the CDR3 is TGTGCCAGCTCACCAGGTACTGAAGCTTTCTTT. This translates into CASSPGTEAFF.

The rearrangement links TRBV15 to TRBJ1-4, with TRBD1 identical over 9 bases. CDR1 is LNHNV, CDR2 YYDKDF, per germline (reference sequence). The V and J ends lost 0 bases and 5 bases, in that order; junction bases with no gene match: 4. This CDR3 has 16 residues. CDR3 in amino acids: CATSRDLGQGNEKLFF. CDR3 DNA: TGTGCCACCAGCAGAGATCTAGGACAGGGGAATGAAAAACTGTTTTTT.

The V and J genes are TRBV10-3 and TRBJ2-7, with 9 bases lining up with TRBD1. The CDR3 contains 16 residues. V trimming: 5 bases; J trimming: 5 bases; junction bases outside the gene matches: 13. Germline lookup yields CDR1 ENHRY and CDR2 SYGVKD. CDR3 protein: CAISPKTGTGLHEQYF. The CDR3 DNA sequence: TGTGCCATCAGTCCAAAAACCGGGACAGGGCTCCACGAGCAGTACTTC.